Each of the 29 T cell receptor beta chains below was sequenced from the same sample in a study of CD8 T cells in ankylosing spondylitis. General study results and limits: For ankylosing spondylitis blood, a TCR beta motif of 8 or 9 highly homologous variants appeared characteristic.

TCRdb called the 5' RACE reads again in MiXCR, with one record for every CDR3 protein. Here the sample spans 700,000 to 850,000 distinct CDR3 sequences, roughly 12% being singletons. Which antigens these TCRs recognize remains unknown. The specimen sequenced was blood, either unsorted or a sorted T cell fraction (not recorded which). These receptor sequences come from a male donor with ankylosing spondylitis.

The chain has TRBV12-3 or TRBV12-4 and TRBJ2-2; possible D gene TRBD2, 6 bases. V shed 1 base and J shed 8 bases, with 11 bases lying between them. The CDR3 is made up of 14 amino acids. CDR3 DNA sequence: TGTGCCAGCAGTTTAGGTCCAGGGAGGGGGGAGCTGTTTTTT. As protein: CASSLGPGRGELFF.

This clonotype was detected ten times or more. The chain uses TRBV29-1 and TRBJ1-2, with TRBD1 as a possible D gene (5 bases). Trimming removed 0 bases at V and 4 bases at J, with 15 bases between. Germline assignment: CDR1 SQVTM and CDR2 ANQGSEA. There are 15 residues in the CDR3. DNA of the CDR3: TGCAGCGTTGAAGATAGCCGGGGGGTTGGCTATGGCTACACCTTC. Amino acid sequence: CSVEDSRGVGYGYTF.

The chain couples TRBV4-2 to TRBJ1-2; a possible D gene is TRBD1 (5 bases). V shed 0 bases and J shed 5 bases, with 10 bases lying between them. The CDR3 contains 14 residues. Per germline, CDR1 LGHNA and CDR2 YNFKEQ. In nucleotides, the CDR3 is TGTGCCAGCAGCCAAGAAGATGGGGGGTATGGCTACACCTTC. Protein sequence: CASSQEDGGYGYTF.

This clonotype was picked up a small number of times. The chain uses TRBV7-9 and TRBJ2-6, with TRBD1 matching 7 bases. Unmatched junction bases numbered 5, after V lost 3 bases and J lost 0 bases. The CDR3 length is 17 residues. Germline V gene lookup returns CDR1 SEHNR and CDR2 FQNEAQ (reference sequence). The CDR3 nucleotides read TGTGCCAGCAGCTTCAGGGGGTCATTCTCTGGGGCCAACGTCCTGACTTTC. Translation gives CASSFRGSFSGANVLTF.

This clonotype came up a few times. CDR3 sequence: CSARDALMNTEAFF. CDR3 coding DNA: TGCAGTGCTAGAGACGCATTGATGAACACTGAAGCTTTCTTT. The gene calls are TRBV20-1 and TRBJ1-1; the D is unclear. Germline loops: CDR1 DFQATT, CDR2 SNEGSKA (reference sequence). The V and J ends lost 0 bases and 0 bases respectively, with 8 bases between them. CDR3 length: 14 residues.

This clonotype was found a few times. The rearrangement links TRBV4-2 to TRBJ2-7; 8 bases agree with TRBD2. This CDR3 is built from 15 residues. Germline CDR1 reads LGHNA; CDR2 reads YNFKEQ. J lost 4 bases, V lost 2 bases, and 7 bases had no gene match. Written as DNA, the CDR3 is TGTGCCAGCAGCCAACAACAAGCGGGAGCGTACGAGCAGTACTTC. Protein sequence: CASSQQQAGAYEQYF.

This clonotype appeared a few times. CDR3 sequence (DNA): TGTGCCAGCAGCTTATCCCGAAATAGCAATCAGCCCCAGCATTTT. It yields the protein CASSLSRNSNQPQHF. The genes are TRBV7-2 and TRBJ1-5; D remains ambiguous. From germline, CDR1 is SGHTA and CDR2 FQGNSA. Trimming removed 2 bases from V and 0 bases from J, with 8 bases in between. This CDR3 has 15 amino acids.

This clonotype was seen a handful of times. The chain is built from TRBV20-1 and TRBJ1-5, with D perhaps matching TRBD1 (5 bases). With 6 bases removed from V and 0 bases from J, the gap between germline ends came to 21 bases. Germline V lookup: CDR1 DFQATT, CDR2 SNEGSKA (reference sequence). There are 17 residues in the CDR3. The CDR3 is CSAHATPGTYSNQPQHF. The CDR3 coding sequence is TGCAGTGCCCATGCGACCCCGGGGACTTATAGCAATCAGCCCCAGCATTTT.

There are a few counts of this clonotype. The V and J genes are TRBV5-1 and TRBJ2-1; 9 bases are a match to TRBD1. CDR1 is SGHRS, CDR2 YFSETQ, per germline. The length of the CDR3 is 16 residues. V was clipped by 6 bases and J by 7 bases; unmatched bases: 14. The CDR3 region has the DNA TGCGCCAGCACGGACAGGGGATTAGTCGGGGGGAATGAGCAGTTCTTC. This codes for CASTDRGLVGGNEQFF.

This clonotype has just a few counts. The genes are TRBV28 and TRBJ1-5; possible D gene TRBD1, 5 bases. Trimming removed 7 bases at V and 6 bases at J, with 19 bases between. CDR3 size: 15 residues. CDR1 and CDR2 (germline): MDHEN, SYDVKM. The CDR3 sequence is CASTSLGAGSQPQHF. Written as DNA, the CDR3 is TGTGCCAGCACCTCCCTTGGGGCAGGGTCTCAGCCCCAGCATTTT.

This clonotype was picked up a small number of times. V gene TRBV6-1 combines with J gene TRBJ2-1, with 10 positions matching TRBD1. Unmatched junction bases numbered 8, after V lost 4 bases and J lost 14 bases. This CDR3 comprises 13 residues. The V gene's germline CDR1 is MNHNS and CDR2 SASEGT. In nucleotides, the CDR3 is TGTGCCAGCAGTGCTCCCGGGACAGGGGATGAGTTCTTC. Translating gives CASSAPGTGDEFF.

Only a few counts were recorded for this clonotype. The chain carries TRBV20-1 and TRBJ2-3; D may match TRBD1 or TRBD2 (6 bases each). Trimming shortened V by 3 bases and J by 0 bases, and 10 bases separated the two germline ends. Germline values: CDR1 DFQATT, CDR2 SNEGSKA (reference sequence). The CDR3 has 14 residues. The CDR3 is CSASYGGSTDTQYF. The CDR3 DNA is TGCAGTGCTAGTTACGGGGGCAGCACAGATACGCAGTATTTT.

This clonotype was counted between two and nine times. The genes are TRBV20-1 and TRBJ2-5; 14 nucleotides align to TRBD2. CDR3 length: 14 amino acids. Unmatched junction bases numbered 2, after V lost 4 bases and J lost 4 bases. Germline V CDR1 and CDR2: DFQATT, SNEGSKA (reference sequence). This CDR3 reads CSAKTSGRGETQYF. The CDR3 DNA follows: TGCAGTGCTAAGACTAGCGGGAGGGGAGAGACCCAGTACTTC.

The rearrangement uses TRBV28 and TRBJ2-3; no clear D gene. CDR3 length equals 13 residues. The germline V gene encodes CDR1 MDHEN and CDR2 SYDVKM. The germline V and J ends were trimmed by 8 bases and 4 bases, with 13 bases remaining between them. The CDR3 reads CASGYHFADTQYF. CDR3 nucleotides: TGTGCCAGCGGGTATCATTTCGCAGATACGCAGTATTTT.

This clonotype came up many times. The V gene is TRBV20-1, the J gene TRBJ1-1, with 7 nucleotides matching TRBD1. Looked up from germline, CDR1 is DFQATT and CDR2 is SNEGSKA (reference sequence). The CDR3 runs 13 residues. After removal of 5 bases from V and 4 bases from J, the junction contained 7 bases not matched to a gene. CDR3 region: CSAGGQEGTEAFF. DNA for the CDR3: TGCAGTGCTGGAGGACAGGAGGGCACTGAAGCTTTCTTT.

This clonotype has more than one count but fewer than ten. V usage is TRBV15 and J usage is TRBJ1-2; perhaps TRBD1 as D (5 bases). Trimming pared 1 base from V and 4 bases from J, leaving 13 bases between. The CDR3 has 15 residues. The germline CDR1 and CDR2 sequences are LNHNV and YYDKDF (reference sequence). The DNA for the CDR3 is TGTGCCACCAGCAGAGGGGACGATGCGTTCTATGGCTACACCTTC. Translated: CATSRGDDAFYGYTF. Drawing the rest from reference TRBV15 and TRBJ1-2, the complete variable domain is DAMVIQNPRYQVTQFGKPVTLSCSQTLNHNVMYWYQQKSSQAPKLLFHYYDKDFNNEADTPDNFQSRRPNTSFCFLDIRSPGLGDTAMYLCATSRGDDAFYGYTFGSGTRLTVV.

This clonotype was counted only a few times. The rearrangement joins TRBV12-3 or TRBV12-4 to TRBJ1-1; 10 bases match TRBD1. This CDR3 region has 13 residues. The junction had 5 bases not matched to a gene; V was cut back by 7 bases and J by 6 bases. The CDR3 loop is CASILGTGAEAFF. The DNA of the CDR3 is TGTGCCAGCATTCTTGGGACAGGGGCTGAAGCTTTCTTT.

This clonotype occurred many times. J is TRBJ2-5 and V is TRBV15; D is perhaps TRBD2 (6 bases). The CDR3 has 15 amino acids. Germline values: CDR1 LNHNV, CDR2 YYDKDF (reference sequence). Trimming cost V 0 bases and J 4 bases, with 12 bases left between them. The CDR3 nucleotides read TGTGCCACCAGCAGAGATCCCACTAGCCCAGAGACCCAGTACTTC. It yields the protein CATSRDPTSPETQYF.

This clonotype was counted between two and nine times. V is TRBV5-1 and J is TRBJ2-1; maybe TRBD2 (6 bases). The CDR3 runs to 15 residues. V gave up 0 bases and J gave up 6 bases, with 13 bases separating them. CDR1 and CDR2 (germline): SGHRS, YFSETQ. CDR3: CASSLGRGNSNEQFF. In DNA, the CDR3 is TGCGCCAGCAGCTTGGGTCGGGGGAATTCCAATGAGCAGTTCTTC.

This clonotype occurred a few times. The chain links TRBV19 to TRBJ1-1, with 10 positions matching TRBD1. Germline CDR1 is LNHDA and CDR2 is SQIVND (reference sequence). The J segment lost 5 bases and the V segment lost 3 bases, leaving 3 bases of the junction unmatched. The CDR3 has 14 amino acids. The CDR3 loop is CASSMGQGRTEAFF. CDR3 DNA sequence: TGTGCCAGTAGTATGGGACAGGGGAGGACTGAAGCTTTCTTT.

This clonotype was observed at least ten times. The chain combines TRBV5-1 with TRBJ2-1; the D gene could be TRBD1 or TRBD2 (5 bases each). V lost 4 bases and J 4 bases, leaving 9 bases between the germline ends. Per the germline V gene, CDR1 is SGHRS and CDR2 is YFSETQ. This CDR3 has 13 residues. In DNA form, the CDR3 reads TGCGCCAGCAGCCGGGACGGGTACAATGAGCAGTTCTTC. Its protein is CASSRDGYNEQFF.

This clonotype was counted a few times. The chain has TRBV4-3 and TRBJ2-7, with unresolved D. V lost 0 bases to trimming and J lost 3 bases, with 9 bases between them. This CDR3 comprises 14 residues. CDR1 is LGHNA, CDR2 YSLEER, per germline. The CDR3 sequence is CASSQDGRYYEQYF. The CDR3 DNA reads TGCGCCAGCAGCCAAGATGGGCGGTACTACGAGCAGTACTTC.

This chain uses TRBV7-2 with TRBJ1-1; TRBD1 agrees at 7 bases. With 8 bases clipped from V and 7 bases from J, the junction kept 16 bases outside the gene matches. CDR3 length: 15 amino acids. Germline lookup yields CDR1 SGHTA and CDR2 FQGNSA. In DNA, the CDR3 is TGTGCCAGCGCCAGGGACCGACAGGGTGCGGATGAAGCTTTCTTT. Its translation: CASARDRQGADEAFF. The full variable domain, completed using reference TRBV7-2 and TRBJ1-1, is GAGVSQSPSNKVTEKGKDVELRCDPISGHTALYWYRQSLGQGLEFLIYFQGNSAPDKSGLPSDRFSAERTGGSVSTLTIQRTQQEDSAVYLCASARDRQGADEAFFGQGTRLTVV.

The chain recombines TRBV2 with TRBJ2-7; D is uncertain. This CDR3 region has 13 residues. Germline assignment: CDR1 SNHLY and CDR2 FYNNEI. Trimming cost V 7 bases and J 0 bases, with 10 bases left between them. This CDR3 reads CASKEKGSYEQYF. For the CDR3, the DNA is TGTGCCAGCAAGGAGAAGGGCTCCTACGAGCAGTACTTC.

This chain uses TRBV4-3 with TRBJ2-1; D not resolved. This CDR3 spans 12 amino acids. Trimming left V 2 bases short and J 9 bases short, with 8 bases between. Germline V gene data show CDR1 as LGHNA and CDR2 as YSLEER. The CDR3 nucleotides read TGCGCCAGCAGCCAACAGGTTGGTGAGCAGTTCTTC. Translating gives CASSQQVGEQFF.

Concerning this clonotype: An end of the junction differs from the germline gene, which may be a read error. The CDR3 region is CSAGEGGRVGNEHFF. The CDR3 region has the DNA TGCAGTGCTGGCGAGGGCGGGAGGGTTGGTAATGAGCATTTCTTC. This chain links TRBV20-1 with TRBJ2-1, with 9 bases that match TRBD2. The germline gives CDR1 DFQATT, CDR2 SNEGSKA (reference sequence). The CDR3 totals 15 residues.

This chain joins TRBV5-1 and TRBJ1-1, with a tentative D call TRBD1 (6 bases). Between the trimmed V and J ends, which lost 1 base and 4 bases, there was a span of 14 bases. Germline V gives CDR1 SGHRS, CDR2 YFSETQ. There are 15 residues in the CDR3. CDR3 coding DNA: TGCGCCAGCAGCTTGCAGGGGCCCAGGAGCACTGAAGCTTTCTTT. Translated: CASSLQGPRSTEAFF.

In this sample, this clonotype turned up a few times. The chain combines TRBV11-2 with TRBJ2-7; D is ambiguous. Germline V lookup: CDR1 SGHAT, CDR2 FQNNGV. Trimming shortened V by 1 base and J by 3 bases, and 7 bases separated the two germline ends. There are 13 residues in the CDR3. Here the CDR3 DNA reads TGTGCCAGCAGCTTAGCTTGGGGCTACGAGCAGTACTTC. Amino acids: CASSLAWGYEQYF. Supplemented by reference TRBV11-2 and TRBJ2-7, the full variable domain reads EAGVAQSPRYKIIEKRQSVAFWCNPISGHATLYWYQQILGQGPKLLIQFQNNGVVDDSQLPKDRFSAERLKGVDSTLKIQPAKLEDSAVYLCASSLAWGYEQYFGPGTRLTVT.

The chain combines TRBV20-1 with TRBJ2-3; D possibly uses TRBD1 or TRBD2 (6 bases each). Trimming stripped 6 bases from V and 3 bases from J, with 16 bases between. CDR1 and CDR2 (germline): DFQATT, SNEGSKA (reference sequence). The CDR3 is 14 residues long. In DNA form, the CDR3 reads TGCAGTGCAGCGGGTCGGGACACTACAGATACGCAGTATTTT. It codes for CSAAGRDTTDTQYF.